This T cell receptor (beta chain) was recovered during a study of shared clonotypes between healthy human individuals. V was pared by 5 bases and J by 15 bases, with 14 bases between. The CDR3 contains 11 residues. The germline V gene has CDR1 MNHNY and CDR2 SVGAGI (reference sequence). Generated by immunoSEQ multiplex PCR, the TCRdb table keeps only in-frame clones and is missing some. The sample consists of just over 2,000,000 clones, about 95% of them appearing once. Sequences were obtained from naive CD4+ T cells sorted from blood. Subset denoted: CD45RA+ positively selected. The clonotype comes from a young man in good health. The chain combines TRBV6-6 with TRBJ2-1; TRBD1 is a possible D gene (5 bases). CDR3 in amino acids: CASSQGYRRFF. DNA of the CDR3: TGTGCCAGCAGTCAGGGATATCGGAGGTTCTTC.